This TCR beta chain was captured by sequencing in a study of beta chain features in type 1 diabetes. V lost 4 bases to trimming and J lost 0 bases; unmatched junction nucleotides: 4. This CDR3 has 15 residues. Germline-derived CDR1 and CDR2 are KGHSH and LQKENI. Findings of the study overall: A moderate, significant TCRB CDR3 shortening appeared in type 1 diabetes across four CD4+ subsets.

Purities over 98% were achieved in all sorted populations. This clone was detected only a few times. As yet, its antigen is unknown. Reverse transcription of all isolated RNA meant that expressed TCRB transcripts were sequenced. Clones were sequenced by immunoSEQ multiplex PCR, and TCRdb holds only the in-frame ones, with some missing. Seen here are about 340,000 clones, less than 15% observed once, and the top ten hold roughly 0.015%. The sequence came from a woman in her late teens or twenties with type 1 diabetes. What was sequenced was naive CD4+ T cells from blood. The chain uses TRBV18 and TRBJ1-2; 8 bases are a match to TRBD1. DNA of the CDR3: TGTGCCAGCTCACACGACAGGGGAGCTAACTATGGCTACACCTTC. Its translation is CASSHDRGANYGYTF. Filled out from reference TRBV18 and TRBJ1-2, the complete variable domain reads NAGVMQNPRHLVRRRGQEARLRCSPMKGHSHVYWYRQLPEEGLKFMVYLQKENIIDESGMPKERFSAEFPKEGPSILRIQQVVRGDSAAYFCASSHDRGANYGYTFGSGTRLTVV.